This T cell receptor (beta chain) is from a study of T cell repertoires in cytomegalovirus infection. Study context: It was the public TCR beta signatures that indicated both CMV infection and matching HLA type. General study results and limits: There were HLA-C-restricted CMV-specific TCR beta clonotypes dominating the ex vivo response. Of the TCR beta families, the public ones yielded a cumulative frequency that identified carriers of CMV plus the relevant HLA.

Regarding this clonotype: What it recognizes is unknown.

TCRdb re-called the reads with MiXCR, one entry per CDR3 protein. In the table there are some 240,000 distinct CDR3 sequences, 17% of which are singletons. V lost 1 base, J lost 0 bases, and 11 bases lay in between. The CDR3 length is 15 residues. Germline CDR1 reads SGHRS; CDR2 reads YFSETQ. The chain carries TRBV5-1 and TRBJ2-7, with a weak D call TRBD1 (6 bases). The sequence came from a human donor in good health (CMV status not recorded). Some clones in this sample may be carry-over from other donors' samples. The specimen sequenced was CD8+ T cells from PBMCs. CDR3 region: CASSLTQGLSYEQYF. Written as DNA, the CDR3 is TGCGCCAGCAGCTTGACACAGGGCCTCTCCTACGAGCAGTACTTC.